Listed below are T cell receptor beta chains from one sample, sequenced in a study of neurological immune-mediated disorders. TCRdb re-derived calls from the 5' RACE reads in MiXCR, one entry per CDR3 protein. This sample has roughly 100,000 distinct CDR3 sequences, with 10% to 13% found just once. Sample: PBMCs. These receptors were taken from a female donor with HTLV-1-associated myelopathy (HAM/TSP). The CDR3 runs from the conserved cysteine through the conserved F or W. D genes are given only for firm matches. Only part of the rows carry a size: once, few, many, or a class if the clone is expanded.

V	J	size	D	DNA	CDR3
TRBV28	TRBJ2-2	many	TRBD1	TGTGCCAGCAGATACGACAGGGTTGGGACCGGGGAGCTGTTTTTT	CASRYDRVGTGELFF
TRBV7-2	TRBJ2-1	many	TRBD2	TGTGCCAGCAGCTTGACCGGGACTAGCACAAGGAATGAGCAGTTCTTC	CASSLTGTSTRNEQFF
TRBV6-5	TRBJ1-1	few	TRBD1	TGTGCCAGCAGTTACGCAGGGGGCACGGCCGCTTTCTTT	CASSYAGGTAAFF
TRBV9	TRBJ2-1	many	NA	TGTGCCAGCAGCGCTTGGTCCAGCGGATACAATGAGCAGTTCTTC	CASSAWSSGYNEQFF
TRBV20-1	TRBJ1-6	many	NA	TGCAGTGCTAGACCCTCAGGGGCGAGGATGAATTCACCCCTCCACTTT	CSARPSGARMNSPLHF
TRBV12-3/TRBV12-4	TRBJ2-7	many	TRBD1	TGTGCCAGCAGTTTGAGGGCAGGGGGTTCCTTCTCCTACGAGCAGTACTTC	CASSLRAGGSFSYEQYF
TRBV6-2/TRBV6-3	TRBJ1-5	many	NA	TGTGCCAGCTCTGGTACGGGAGGCAATCAGCCCCAGCATTTT	CASSGTGGNQPQHF
TRBV12-3/TRBV12-4	TRBJ2-6	few	NA	TGTGCCAGCAGTCTTCAGGGGACCGGGGCCAACGTCCTGACTTTC	CASSLQGTGANVLTF
TRBV2	TRBJ1-6	few	NA	TGTGCCAGCAGTGAGAATCCTCTTTCACCCCTCCACTTT	CASSENPLSPLHF
TRBV10-3	TRBJ1-5	many	TRBD1	TGTGCCACCGACAGGGGGGGGGGTAATCAGCCCCAGCATTTT	CATDRGGGNQPQHF
TRBV20-1	TRBJ2-7	many	NA	TGCAGTGTCTGGGGGGGCGGGGGACGAGAGCAGTACTTC	CSVWGGGGREQYF
TRBV20-1	TRBJ2-7	many	NA	TGCAGTGCTAGGGGGCAGGCTTACGAGCAGTACTTC	CSARGQAYEQYF
TRBV29-1	TRBJ2-3	many	TRBD1	TGCAGCGTTGATGGGACAGGGGGCGCAGGAGATACGCAGTATTTT	CSVDGTGGAGDTQYF
TRBV4-1	TRBJ2-1	many	NA	TGCGCCAGCAGCCAAGTGAATCCGGGACTTTATTTCGGGGAGCAGTTCTTC	CASSQVNPGLYFGEQFF
TRBV6-6	TRBJ1-3	many	NA	TGTGCCAGCACCCTCTCGGGGTCTGGAAACACCATATATTTT	CASTLSGSGNTIYF
TRBV7-2	TRBJ1-4	many	NA	TGTGCCAGCAGTCTCCAGGGTGACGAAAAACTGTTTTTT	CASSLQGDEKLFF
TRBV5-1	TRBJ2-2	many	NA	TGCGCCAGCAGGCTTATTCCCGGGACACAGAACACCGGGGAGCTGTTTTTT	CASRLIPGTQNTGELFF
TRBV29-1	TRBJ2-7	many	TRBD2	TGCAGCGTTGAAGCAGAGGGGAGGGGCACCTACGAGCAGTACTTC	CSVEAEGRGTYEQYF
TRBV5-6	TRBJ2-2	many	NA	TGTGCCAGCAGACAGGTGTTAGGGGAGGACACCGGGGAGCTGTTTTTT	CASRQVLGEDTGELFF
TRBV7-9	TRBJ1-1	many	NA	TGTGCCAGCAGCTATGACGGGAACACTGAAGCTTTCTTT	CASSYDGNTEAFF
TRBV19	TRBJ2-1	few	NA	TGTGCCAGTAGTTTCCGATGGAGCTCCTACAATGAGCAGTTCTTC	CASSFRWSSYNEQFF
TRBV27	TRBJ2-1	many	NA	TGTGCCAGCAGTTTATATTACGGGGGCTGGCTAGCGGAGAACAATGAGCAGTTCTTC	CASSLYYGGWLAENNEQFF
TRBV5-1	TRBJ2-1	few	TRBD1	TGCGCCAGCAGCTCTAACAGGGGGCCGGGAGGCAATGAGCAGTTCTTC	CASSSNRGPGGNEQFF
TRBV5-5	TRBJ2-7	many	TRBD1	TGTGCCAGCAGCAGTGGACAGGGGGGCTACGAGCAGTACTTC	CASSSGQGGYEQYF
TRBV29-1	TRBJ1-5	many	NA	TGCAGCGTTTTTCCGGGGCAAAATCAGCCCCAGCATTTT	CSVFPGQNQPQHF
TRBV5-1	TRBJ2-3	many	NA	TGCGCCAGCAGCTTAGGGAGGAGCACAGATACGCAGTATTTT	CASSLGRSTDTQYF
TRBV12-3/TRBV12-4	TRBJ1-1	many	NA	TGTGCCAGCAGTCAGGTTACTGAAGCTTTCTTT	CASSQVTEAFF
TRBV7-2	TRBJ2-5	NA	NA	TGTGCCAGCAGCCGTTGGGGGGCGGGGCTGAGGGAAGAGACCCAGTACTTC	CASSRWGAGLREETQYF
TRBV6-1	TRBJ1-2	many	NA	TGTGTCAGCAGTGAAGCGAATTTCGGGACCGGGGGCTACACCTTC	CVSSEANFGTGGYTF
TRBV11-2	TRBJ1-2	many	NA	TGTGCCAGCAGCCAAGAGGGAGTCGGGAATCCCACCTTC	CASSQEGVGNPTF
TRBV5-1	TRBJ2-1	many	NA	TGCGCCAGCAGCTTGGAGGGGGGATTATTCTACAATGAGCAGTTCTTC	CASSLEGGLFYNEQFF
TRBV28	TRBJ2-1	many	TRBD2	TGTGCCAGCAGTTTCCCTTCTAGACTAGCGGTCTCCTACAATGAGCAGTTCTTC	CASSFPSRLAVSYNEQFF
TRBV19	TRBJ2-2	NA	NA	TGTGCCAGTAGTCTTACCGGGACCTTGGGGACCGGGGAGCTGTTTTTT	CASSLTGTLGTGELFF
TRBV28	TRBJ2-5	many	TRBD2	TGTGCCAGCTCTCCGGGGGGGGAAAGAGAGACCCAGTACTTC	CASSPGGERETQYF
TRBV5-1	TRBJ2-7	many	NA	TGCGCCAGCGGCCAGGCCACCTACGAGCAGTACTTC	CASGQATYEQYF
TRBV5-1	TRBJ2-1	many	TRBD2	TGCGCCAGCAGGTACGGGACTAGCGGAACCAATGAGCAGTTCTTC	CASRYGTSGTNEQFF
TRBV29-1	TRBJ2-1	few	NA	TGCAGCGTTGAAGTGGTCGGGGGAAGCTACAATGAGCAGTTCTTC	CSVEVVGGSYNEQFF